This T cell receptor (beta chain) is drawn from a study of shared clonotypes between healthy human individuals. About the research overall: In total, the donors were a couple of women and three men aged 18 to 49. Study-wide findings and caveats: Genetic and exposure-history diversity was limited by the few donors.

As concerns this clone: Its antigen is undetermined.

The data were produced by immunoSEQ multiplex PCR, yet TCRdb's version contains in-frame clones alone and is incomplete. The table includes roughly 2.5 million clones, around 90% detected once. Germline CDR1 SGDLS, CDR2 YYNGEE. The CDR3 has 13 amino acids. Between the trimmed V and J ends, which lost 1 base and 6 bases, there was a span of 8 bases. The authors divided CD4+ cells into CD45RA+ naive and CD45RA-negative memory subsets. J is TRBJ1-5 and V is TRBV9; D possibly corresponds to TRBD1 (5 bases). The clonotype originates from a man younger than 35 in good health. Sequenced material: naive CD4+ T cells sorted from blood. Regarding subset: CD45RA+ positively selected. The CDR3 DNA sequence: TGTGCCAGCAGCGTACAGGGCGCTCAGCCCCAGCATTTT. It translates to CASSVQGAQPQHF.